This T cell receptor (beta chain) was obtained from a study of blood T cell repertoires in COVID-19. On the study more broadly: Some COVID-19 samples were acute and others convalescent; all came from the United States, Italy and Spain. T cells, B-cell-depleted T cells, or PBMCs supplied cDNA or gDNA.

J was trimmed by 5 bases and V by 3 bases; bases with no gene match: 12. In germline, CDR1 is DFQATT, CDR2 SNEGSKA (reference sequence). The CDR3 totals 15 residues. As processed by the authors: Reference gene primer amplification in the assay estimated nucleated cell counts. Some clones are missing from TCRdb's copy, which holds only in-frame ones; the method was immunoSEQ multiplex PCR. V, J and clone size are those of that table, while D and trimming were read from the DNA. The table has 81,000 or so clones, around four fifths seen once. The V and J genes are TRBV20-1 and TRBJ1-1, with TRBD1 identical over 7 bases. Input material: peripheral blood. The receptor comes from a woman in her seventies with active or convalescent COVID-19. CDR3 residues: CSASHRRQGVTEAFF. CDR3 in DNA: TGCAGTGCTAGTCATAGGAGGCAGGGGGTTACTGAAGCTTTCTTT.